This TCR beta chain was sequenced in a study of blood T cell repertoires in COVID-19. Measured with immunoSEQ multiplex PCR; TCRdb has only the in-frame clones, and not every one. The sample has about 310,000 clones, about nine tenths seen once. CDR1 MNHNY and CDR2 SVGAGI come from the germline V gene (reference sequence). The CDR3 length is 15 residues. J lost 6 bases, V lost 6 bases, and 9 bases had no gene match. The chain employs TRBV6-6 and TRBJ2-3, with 10 bases aligning to TRBD2. The receptor was isolated from a woman aged 30 to 39 with COVID-19, enrolled during active disease. Sequenced sample: peripheral blood. The CDR3 nucleotides are TGTGCCAGCAGCAACAAGCGGGAGGGCCTGGATACGCAGTATTTT. Translating gives CASSNKREGLDTQYF.